These 30 T cell receptor beta chains were all obtained from the same sample, sequenced in a study of OX40 agonist ivuxolimab in advanced cancers. Only in-frame clones appear in the TCRdb table, and some are missing; sequencing was by immunoSEQ multiplex PCR. The data contain approximately 25,000 clones, under 95% of them singletons. Sequenced here: CD4+ or CD8+ T cells sorted from blood, sampled in a trial of the OX40 agonist ivuxolimab. These receptors originate from an adult with an advanced solid tumor such as melanoma, head and neck, liver or kidney cancer.

The genes are TRBV12-1 and TRBJ2-7; TRBD1 is taken as the D call from the table, unchecked against the DNA. TRBV12-1 constitutes a pseudogene. The CDR3 has 14 residues. The chain's CDR3 is CASSPWTGGKEQYF. CDR3 DNA sequence: TGTGCCAGCAGCCCCTGGACAGGGGGCAAGGAGCAGTACTTC.

This chain joins TRBV28 and TRBJ2-7; TRBD2 matches 9 bases. V trimming: 6 bases; J trimming: 6 bases; junction bases outside the gene matches: 18. This CDR3 is built from 17 residues. CDR1 and CDR2 (germline): MDHEN, SYDVKM. CDR3 residues: CASRRRDYRAGGPEQYF. CDR3 bases: TGTGCCAGCAGGCGCCGGGACTACAGGGCGGGGGGGCCCGAGCAGTACTTC.

The V call is TRBV6-1, the J call TRBJ2-1; D unresolved. The V end was cut by 4 bases, the J end by 0 bases, with 7 bases between. The length of the CDR3 is 14 residues. From germline, CDR1 is MNHNS and CDR2 SASEGT. CDR3 sequence: CASSGRSSYNEQFF. For the CDR3, the DNA is TGTGCCAGCAGTGGAAGAAGCTCCTACAATGAGCAGTTCTTC.

The V and J genes are TRBV14 and TRBJ2-3; TRBD2 matches at 9 bases. Per germline, CDR1 SGHDN and CDR2 FVKESK. The ends lost 3 bases at V and 5 bases at J; junction bases unmatched: 9. The CDR3 is 16 residues long. The CDR3 sequence: CASSQVAGAVGDTQYF. The DNA of the CDR3 is TGTGCCAGCAGCCAGGTAGCGGGAGCCGTCGGAGATACGCAGTATTTT.

This rearrangement joins TRBV2 to TRBJ1-3; the D is unclear. This CDR3 region has 12 residues. V shed 4 bases and J shed 5 bases, with 6 bases lying between them. The germline gives CDR1 SNHLY, CDR2 FYNNEI. In nucleotides, the CDR3 is TGTGCCAGCAGTGTCCTCAGAAACACCATATATTTT. This gives the protein CASSVLRNTIYF.

The rearrangement joins TRBV19 to TRBJ2-5, with D possibly called TRBD1 or TRBD2 (7 bases each). Trimming shortened V by 6 bases and J by 5 bases, and 25 bases separated the two germline ends. Germline values: CDR1 LNHDA, CDR2 SQIVND (reference sequence). There are 17 residues in the CDR3. In DNA, the CDR3 is TGTGCCAGTAGCCTTTCAGGGGGGGGCCTTGGGAGGGAGACCCAGTACTTC. Amino acid sequence: CASSLSGGGLGRETQYF.

The chain recombines TRBV7-9 with TRBJ1-4; 12 positions match TRBD1. The CDR3 has 16 amino acids. Germline V gene sequence: CDR1 SEHNR, CDR2 FQNEAQ (reference sequence). J gave up 7 bases and V 1 base, and 4 bases lay outside the gene matches. CDR3 region: CASSLGPGQGAEKLFF. CDR3 sequence (DNA): TGTGCCAGCAGCTTAGGTCCGGGACAGGGGGCTGAAAAACTGTTTTTT.

The rearrangement links TRBV7-2 to TRBJ2-6, with D possibly being TRBD1 (6 bases). The V gene lost 5 bases and the J gene lost 0 bases, with 17 bases spanning the gap. The CDR3 has 18 amino acids. Germline V gives CDR1 SGHTA, CDR2 FQGNSA. The DNA for the CDR3 is TGTGCCAGCAGCCCCCAAATAGGACAGAGCTCTGGGGCCAACGTCCTGACTTTC. It encodes CASSPQIGQSSGANVLTF.

The CDR3 protein is CASSPGGGGLDTQYF. The CDR3 DNA is TGTGCCAGCAGCCCGGGGGGCGGGGGACTAGATACGCAGTATTTT. The genes are TRBV5-4 and TRBJ2-3; D possibly corresponds to TRBD2 (7 bases). Trimming removed 4 bases from V and 5 bases from J, with 17 bases in between. CDR1 is SGHNT, CDR2 YYREEE, per germline (reference sequence). The CDR3 extends over 15 amino acids.

The CDR3 region is CSVESLGANYGYTF. The CDR3 nucleotides read TGCAGCGTTGAAAGCCTGGGAGCTAACTATGGCTACACCTTC. The rearrangement joins TRBV29-1 to TRBJ1-2, with D hard to call. V lost 2 bases, J lost 0 bases, and 10 bases lay in between. CDR3 length: 14 amino acids. Germline CDR1 SQVTM, CDR2 ANQGSEA.

This chain links TRBV14 with TRBJ2-3; tentative D call: TRBD2 (6 bases). V was trimmed by 5 bases and J by 4 bases, leaving 16 bases between them. CDR3 size: 15 residues. Germline CDR1 SGHDN, CDR2 FVKESK. In DNA, the CDR3 is TGTGCCAGCAGCGAAATACTAGCAACGGCAGATACGCAGTATTTT. Its protein is CASSEILATADTQYF.

This clone was seen more than once but under ten times. J is TRBJ1-1 and V is TRBV5-6; 8 positions agree with TRBD1. Looked up from germline, CDR1 is SGHDT and CDR2 is YYEEEE. V lost 2 bases to trimming and J lost 2 bases; unmatched junction nucleotides: 11. The CDR3 is 17 amino acids. CDR3 bases: TGTGCCAGCAGCTTATCGGTGACAGGGGTTGTTAACACTGAAGCTTTCTTT. Translated: CASSLSVTGVVNTEAFF.

In its sample, this clone was seen once. J is TRBJ1-3 and V is TRBV11-2; D is undetermined. Germline CDR1 is SGHAT and CDR2 is FQNNGV. V shed 4 bases and J shed 2 bases, with 12 bases lying between them. This CDR3 spans 15 amino acids. CDR3 bases: TGTGCCAGCAGCTCCAGCTTGCGAACTGGAAACACCATATATTTT. Its protein is CASSSSLRTGNTIYF.

The CDR3: CASSRGLTNNEQFF. The CDR3 coding sequence is TGTGCCAGCAGCCGGGGACTTACCAACAATGAGCAGTTCTTC. V and J are TRBV7-2 and TRBJ2-1; possibly TRBD2 for D (6 bases). The CDR3 loop spans 14 amino acids. From germline, CDR1 is SGHTA and CDR2 FQGNSA. Between the trimmed V and J ends, which lost 5 bases and 5 bases, there was a span of 13 bases.

The V call is TRBV5-1, the J call TRBJ1-6, with TRBD1 as a possible D gene (5 bases). With 4 bases removed from V and 8 bases from J, the gap between germline ends came to 16 bases. Germline CDR1 SGHRS, CDR2 YFSETQ. This CDR3 is 15 amino acids long. The CDR3 spells CASSTAGGNDSPLHF. The CDR3 region has the DNA TGCGCCAGCAGCACCGCGGGGGGTAACGATTCACCCCTCCACTTT.

The chain has TRBV5-5 and TRBJ2-7; D is perhaps TRBD1 (6 bases). CDR1 and CDR2 from the germline V gene are SGHKS and YYEKEE (reference sequence). CDR3 length: 14 residues. Between the trimmed V and J ends, which lost 1 base and 5 bases, there was a span of 13 bases. The CDR3 nucleotides read TGTGCCAGCAGCTTGAACAGGGCCGTGAACGAGCAGTACTTC. This sequence encodes CASSLNRAVNEQYF.

V usage is TRBV10-3 and J usage is TRBJ2-3, with D maybe TRBD2 (6 bases). V was trimmed by 6 bases and J by 5 bases, leaving 9 bases between them. The length of the CDR3 is 12 residues. Germline V gene sequence: CDR1 ENHRY, CDR2 SYGVKD. CDR3 DNA sequence: TGTGCCATCAGCCGCGGGGAAGATACGCAGTATTTT. Its translation is CAISRGEDTQYF.

The rearrangement uses TRBV7-2 and TRBJ2-7; D may correspond to TRBD1 or TRBD2 (5 bases each). CDR1 is SGHTA and CDR2 is FQGNSA in the germline V gene. The CDR3 has 16 amino acids. Deletions cut 1 base from V and 3 bases from J, with 16 bases between. The chain's CDR3 is CASSLEGRTGGYEQYF. In DNA, the CDR3 is TGTGCCAGCAGCTTAGAGGGACGGACCGGAGGCTACGAGCAGTACTTC.

This rearrangement joins TRBV19 to TRBJ2-7; 7 nucleotides align to TRBD1. CDR1 and CDR2 from the germline V gene are LNHDA and SQIVND (reference sequence). V lost 3 bases and J lost 0; bases outside the gene matches: 5. CDR3 length: 15 amino acids. Written as DNA, the CDR3 is TGTGCCAGTAGTATGGCCCGGGACAGCTCCTACGAGCAGTACTTC. Its protein product is CASSMARDSSYEQYF.

The V call is TRBV2, the J call TRBJ2-3; D not resolved. The V and J ends lost 4 bases and 6 bases respectively, with 5 bases between them. The CDR3 consists of 11 residues. CDR1 and CDR2 (germline): SNHLY, FYNNEI. CDR3 bases: TGTGCCAGCAGTGTTTGGGATACGCAGTATTTT. This encodes CASSVWDTQYF.

J is TRBJ2-1 and V is TRBV5-1, with 9 bases identical to TRBD1. The CDR3 loop spans 15 amino acids. CDR1 and CDR2 from the germline V gene are SGHRS and YFSETQ. V lost 5 bases to trimming and J lost 2 bases; unmatched junction nucleotides: 5. DNA for the CDR3: TGCGCCAGCAGTCCCCGACAGGGGGCCTACAATGAGCAGTTCTTC. Residues: CASSPRQGAYNEQFF.

The V gene is TRBV5-4, the J gene TRBJ2-1; D call uncertain. This CDR3 region has 16 residues. CDR1 and CDR2 from the germline V gene are SGHNT and YYREEE (reference sequence). Trimming pared 0 bases from V and 6 bases from J, leaving 16 bases between. CDR3 in DNA: TGTGCCAGCAGCTTGGCCGAATTACTCTATGGCAATGAGCAGTTCTTC. It is translated as CASSLAELLYGNEQFF.

The V gene is TRBV5-4, the J gene TRBJ2-3; 7 nucleotides agree with TRBD1. This CDR3 is built from 15 residues. With V trimmed by 3 bases and J by 6 bases, 10 bases remained unmatched. CDR1 is SGHNT, CDR2 YYREEE, per germline (reference sequence). CDR3 in DNA: TGTGCCAGCAGCTCGCCGGACAGGTTGGTCGATACGCAGTATTTT. Protein sequence: CASSSPDRLVDTQYF.

V usage is TRBV7-6 and J usage is TRBJ2-2, with no clear D. This CDR3 spans 15 amino acids. CDR1 and CDR2 (germline): SGHVS, FNYEAQ. The V gene lost 5 bases and the J gene lost 0 bases, with 10 bases spanning the gap. CDR3 nucleotides: TGTGCCAGCAGCAGGCCAGCTGCGAACACCGGGGAGCTGTTTTTT. Protein: CASSRPAANTGELFF.

The CDR3 nucleotides are TGCGCCAGCAGCTTGGGGGTTTCGGATACTGGCTACACCTTC. Residues: CASSLGVSDTGYTF. The rearrangement links TRBV5-1 to TRBJ1-2, with D unclear. Germline V gives CDR1 SGHRS, CDR2 YFSETQ. V lost 0 bases, J lost 7 bases, and 13 bases lay in between. There are 14 residues in the CDR3. Using reference TRBV5-1 and TRBJ1-2 for the parts outside the CDR3, the full variable domain is KAGVTQTPRYLIKTRGQQVTLSCSPISGHRSVSWYQQTPGQGLQFLFEYFSETQRNKGNFPGRFSGRQFSNSRSEMNVSTLELGDSALYLCASSLGVSDTGYTFGSGTRLTVV.

This clone was observed once. The rearrangement uses TRBV6-4 and TRBJ1-5, with D unclear. This CDR3 spans 15 amino acids. V was trimmed by 6 bases and J by 4 bases, leaving 16 bases between them. From germline, CDR1 is MRHNA and CDR2 SNTAGT. CDR3 nucleotide sequence: TGTGCCAGCAGGTTCGGCCAGCCGTGTAATCAGCCCCAGCATTTT. Translated: CASRFGQPCNQPQHF.

This chain connects TRBV30 to TRBJ1-2; D possibly corresponds to TRBD1 (5 bases). Germline CDR1 is GTSNPN and CDR2 is SVGIG (reference sequence). The ends were cut back, 3 bases at V and 2 bases at J, with 7 bases in the middle. The CDR3 extends over 12 amino acids. The CDR3 DNA is TGTGCCTGGAGCGCAGGGAACTATGGCTACACCTTC. Its protein product is CAWSAGNYGYTF.

For this clone: Mismatch with germline at one junction end may stem from a read error. Other DNA sequences in this specimen translate into the identical CDR3. This rearrangement joins TRBV6-1 to TRBJ2-7, with TRBD2 as a possible D gene (6 bases). Germline V gene sequence: CDR1 MNHNS, CDR2 SASEGT. This CDR3 has 15 amino acids. This chain's CDR3 is CASRVGGTVAYEQYF. In DNA form, the CDR3 reads TGTGCCAGCAGGGTGGGGGGAACCGTGGCCTATGAGCAGTACTTC.

The chain couples TRBV5-1 to TRBJ2-5; D may match TRBD1 or TRBD2 (5 bases each). Trimming removed 3 bases at V and 11 bases at J, with 23 bases between. CDR1 and CDR2 (germline): SGHRS, YFSETQ. CDR3 length: 15 amino acids. CDR3 coding DNA: TGCGCCAGCAGCTCTTGGGACGACGCGGGCTCAGAGCAGTACTTC. The encoded protein is CASSSWDDAGSEQYF.

This sequence joins TRBV13 and TRBJ2-7, with a weak D call TRBD1 (5 bases). CDR1 and CDR2 (germline): PRHDT, FYEKMQ (reference sequence). The germline V and J ends were trimmed by 6 bases and 1 base, with 13 bases remaining between them. This CDR3 is built from 14 residues. The CDR3 coding sequence is TGTGCCAGCAGACGAGACCAGGGTTCCTACGAGCAGTACTTC. Translating it yields CASRRDQGSYEQYF.